The 10 T cell receptor beta chains below were found in one sample sequenced in a study of blood T cell repertoires in COVID-19. Using immunoSEQ multiplex PCR, the repertoire was profiled, and TCRdb retains in-frame clones only, with some absent. The sample carries some 400,000 clones, around 87% recorded once. Specimen: peripheral blood. Source of these receptors: a woman in her sixties or seventies with COVID-19, enrolled during active disease.

This chain connects TRBV10-1 to TRBJ2-1; TRBD1 aligns across 8 bases. This CDR3 is 9 amino acids long. The germline CDR1 and CDR2 sequences are WNHNN and SYGVQD (reference sequence). The CDR3 nucleotides are TGCCAGGGGGCACGTGAGCAGTTCTTC. The encoded protein is CQGAREQFF.

This clone was recorded a few times. The chain uses TRBV6-5 and TRBJ1-6; D might be TRBD1 (5 bases). This CDR3 region has 14 residues. V dropped 6 bases and J dropped 9 bases, with 15 bases sitting between them. CDR1 and CDR2 (germline): MNHEY, SVGAGI. CDR3 protein: CASRLEGKASPLHF. The DNA of the CDR3 is TGTGCCAGCAGGCTGGAGGGGAAGGCTTCACCCCTCCACTTT.

V is TRBV19 and J is TRBJ2-5; TRBD2 agrees at 14 bases. Germline V CDR1 and CDR2: LNHDA, SQIVND (reference sequence). V was pared by 5 bases and J by 4 bases, with 6 bases of the junction left unmatched. This CDR3 contains 16 residues. CDR3 in amino acids: CASSAGTSGGPETQYF. CDR3 nucleotides: TGTGCCAGTAGTGCGGGGACTAGCGGGGGCCCAGAGACCCAGTACTTC.

The genes are TRBV28 and TRBJ1-4; D might be TRBD1 (6 bases). With 10 bases removed from V and 3 bases from J, the gap between germline ends came to 12 bases. Germline CDR1 reads MDHEN; CDR2 reads SYDVKM. The CDR3 totals 13 residues. CDR3 nucleotides: TGTGCCACCAGGACAGTTTCTAATGAAAAACTGTTTTTT. It yields the protein CATRTVSNEKLFF.

V usage is TRBV6-2 or TRBV6-3 and J usage is TRBJ2-7, with no clear D. The CDR3 is 13 amino acids. V dropped 2 bases and J dropped 6 bases, with 11 bases sitting between them. Germline-derived CDR1 and CDR2 are MNHEY and SVGEGT. CDR3 nucleotide sequence: TGTGCCAGCAGTTACCCAAACGACTTCGAGCAGTACTTC. It yields the protein CASSYPNDFEQYF.

With respect to this clone: The sample has other DNA sequences that encode this CDR3 too. CDR3 DNA sequence: TGCAGCGTCGGACAGGTAAACACTGAAGCTTTCTTT. Translating gives CSVGQVNTEAFF. The chain combines TRBV29-1 with TRBJ1-1; 7 positions match TRBD1. V gave up 6 bases and J gave up 2 bases; unmatched junction bases: 3. This CDR3 comprises 12 residues. Looked up from germline, CDR1 is SQVTM and CDR2 is ANQGSEA.

The chain employs TRBV5-6 and TRBJ1-2, with a possible D match to TRBD1 (6 bases). CDR1 and CDR2 (germline): SGHDT, YYEEEE. V shed 2 bases and J shed 7 bases, with 12 bases lying between them. CDR3 length: 13 residues. In nucleotides, the CDR3 is TGTGCCAGCAGCTTCCGGGACATCGCTGGCTACACCTTC. It specifies CASSFRDIAGYTF.

The V call is TRBV7-2, the J call TRBJ1-2; tentative D call: TRBD1 (6 bases). CDR1 SGHTA and CDR2 FQGNSA come from the germline V gene. The CDR3 contains 15 residues. Trimming took 2 bases from V and 2 from J, leaving 12 bases between them. DNA of the CDR3: TGTGCCAGCAGCTTATATGGACAGAAGAACTATGGCTACACCTTC. Its translation is CASSLYGQKNYGYTF. Full variable domain (remainder filled in from reference TRBV7-2 and TRBJ1-2): GAGVSQSPSNKVTEKGKDVELRCDPISGHTALYWYRQSLGQGLEFLIYFQGNSAPDKSGLPSDRFSAERTGGSVSTLTIQRTQQEDSAVYLCASSLYGQKNYGYTFGSGTRLTVV.

A few counts support this clone. J is TRBJ1-2 and V is TRBV7-9, with 7 bases fitting TRBD1. The V gene's germline CDR1 is SEHNR and CDR2 FQNEAQ (reference sequence). This CDR3 is built from 15 residues. J was trimmed by 8 bases and V by 0 bases; bases with no gene match: 9. The CDR3: CASSLADRSAPGYTF. The CDR3 nucleotides read TGTGCCAGCAGCTTAGCGGACAGGTCAGCCCCGGGCTACACCTTC.

This CDR3 is CASRTTGHSNQPQHF. The CDR3 bases are TGTGCCAGCAGGACCACAGGGCATAGCAATCAGCCCCAGCATTTT. The J gene is TRBJ1-5, the V gene TRBV6-5, with D perhaps matching TRBD1 (6 bases). V lost 6 bases to trimming and J lost 0 bases, with 12 bases between them. Germline V CDR1 and CDR2: MNHEY, SVGAGI. The CDR3 contains 15 residues.